Each of the 27 T cell receptor beta chains below was sequenced from the same sample in a study of T cell responses to AZD1222 COVID-19 vaccine. Only in-frame clones appear in the TCRdb table, and some are missing; sequencing was by immunoSEQ multiplex PCR. The sample shows approximately 120,000 clones, less than 95% of them seen only once. The material sequenced was peripheral blood, taken on day 0 of MenACWY control vaccination. These receptors were taken from an adult in good health.

Here the CDR3 DNA reads TGTGCCAGCAGTTTAAGCACGCGACCTAGCGGGGTAGACACCGGGGAGCTGTTTTTT. Translated: CASSLSTRPSGVDTGELFF. V is TRBV28 and J is TRBJ2-2; 9 bases line up with TRBD2. The CDR3 length is 19 residues. The trim removed 2 bases at V and 3 bases at J, leaving 13 bases unmatched. Germline loops: CDR1 MDHEN, CDR2 SYDVKM.

The V gene is TRBV10-3, the J gene TRBJ1-2; 8 nucleotides align to TRBD1. The CDR3 is 14 amino acids. The junction had 7 bases not matched to a gene; V was cut back by 6 bases and J by 4 bases. Germline CDR1 reads ENHRY; CDR2 reads SYGVKD. CDR3 residues: CAIREQGVGYGYTF. Here the CDR3 DNA reads TGTGCCATCAGAGAACAGGGGGTAGGCTATGGCTACACCTTC.

V is TRBV21-1 and J is TRBJ1-5. TRBV21-1 is given as a pseudogene. The CDR3 has 18 residues. The DNA for the CDR3 is TGTGCCAGCAGCGAACCGGGGAGGCAGGGGGAGGGCGATCAGCCCCAGCATTTT. Amino acids: CASSEPGRQGEGDQPQHF.

The chain carries TRBV28 and TRBJ2-3; D perhaps matches TRBD1 (5 bases). The length of the CDR3 is 16 residues. Deletions cut 5 bases from V and 1 base from J, with 16 bases between. Germline loops: CDR1 MDHEN, CDR2 SYDVKM. DNA for the CDR3: TGTGCCAGCAGTCCCTTTGGGGCTTTCGGCACAGATACGCAGTATTTT. Translated, it gives CASSPFGAFGTDTQYF. Full variable domain (outside the CDR3, taken from reference TRBV28 and TRBJ2-3): DVKVTQSSRYLVKRTGEKVFLECVQDMDHENMFWYRQDPGLGLRLIYFSYDVKMKEKGDIPEGYSVSREKKERFSLILESASTNQTSMYLCASSPFGAFGTDTQYFGPGTRLTVL.

This sequence joins TRBV7-2 and TRBJ2-1; D unresolved. The CDR3 sequence is 17 residues long. With 1 base removed from V and 5 bases from J, the gap between germline ends came to 18 bases. In germline, CDR1 is SGHTA, CDR2 FQGNSA. The CDR3 nucleotides are TGTGCCAGCAGCTTAGTCCCGACTGGGTATTCGGACAATGAGCAGTTCTTC. Amino acid sequence: CASSLVPTGYSDNEQFF.

This clone has only one observation. V gene TRBV18 combines with J gene TRBJ2-1; D uncertain. CDR1 and CDR2 from the germline V gene are KGHSH and LQKENI. V lost 5 bases and J 4 bases, leaving 9 bases between the germline ends. The length of the CDR3 is 13 residues. CDR3 protein: CASSSPWYNEQFF. The DNA for the CDR3 is TGTGCCAGCTCATCCCCATGGTACAATGAGCAGTTCTTC.

The chain is built from TRBV19 and TRBJ1-1; D remains unclear. V shed 2 bases and J shed 3 bases, with 13 bases lying between them. The germline CDR1 and CDR2 sequences are LNHDA and SQIVND (reference sequence). This CDR3 comprises 15 residues. The CDR3 DNA reads as TGTGCCAGTAGTATATTTGACAATCGGGACACTGAAGCTTTCTTT. Translating it yields CASSIFDNRDTEAFF.

The J gene is TRBJ2-3, the V gene TRBV6-2 or TRBV6-3; the D is unclear. CDR1 is MNHEY and CDR2 is SVGEGT in the germline V gene. The V end lost 0 bases, the J end lost 5 bases, and 9 bases lay between the germline ends. The CDR3 is made up of 14 amino acids. The chain's CDR3 is CASSYSGFGDTQYF. The CDR3 bases are TGTGCCAGCAGTTACTCAGGGTTTGGAGATACGCAGTATTTT.

V usage is TRBV27 and J usage is TRBJ1-5, with 9 bases matching TRBD1. V lost 6 bases and J lost 1; bases outside the gene matches: 7. Germline CDR1 reads MNHEY; CDR2 reads SMNVEV (reference sequence). CDR3 length: 16 amino acids. The CDR3 spells CASRNYGTGSNQPQHF. The CDR3 DNA is TGTGCCAGCAGAAACTACGGGACAGGGAGCAATCAGCCCCAGCATTTT.

This rearrangement joins TRBV25-1 to TRBJ2-7, with D possibly being TRBD1 (6 bases). The germline CDR1 and CDR2 sequences are MGHDK and SYGVNS. The V gene lost 6 bases and the J gene lost 4 bases, with 16 bases spanning the gap. The CDR3 length is 14 residues. This CDR3 is CASSAGIGGYEQYF. In nucleotides, the CDR3 is TGTGCCAGCAGCGCCGGGATAGGGGGATACGAGCAGTACTTC.

V gene TRBV15 combines with J gene TRBJ2-1; 10 nucleotides match TRBD2. J was trimmed by 3 bases and V by 5 bases; bases with no gene match: 10. This CDR3 has 17 amino acids. Germline CDR1 reads LNHNV; CDR2 reads YYDKDF (reference sequence). CDR3 protein: CATSAHPGLANYNEQFF. DNA for the CDR3: TGTGCCACCAGCGCTCACCCGGGACTAGCGAACTACAATGAGCAGTTCTTC.

This clone was seen a handful of times. The rearrangement links TRBV9 to TRBJ1-4, with 7 nucleotides matching TRBD1. Per the germline V gene, CDR1 is SGDLS and CDR2 is YYNGEE. The CDR3 totals 14 residues. The V segment lost 3 bases and the J segment 6 bases; nucleotides outside the gene matches: 5. The CDR3 spells CASSEGGTDEKLFF. CDR3 DNA: TGTGCCAGCAGCGAGGGGGGGACAGATGAAAAACTGTTTTTT.

Details on this clone: Its ends do not fully match the called genes, so a read error is possible. The chain joins TRBV2 to TRBJ1-6; 7 positions agree with TRBD1. The CDR3 length is 14 residues. Per the germline V gene, CDR1 is SNHLY and CDR2 is FYNNEI. CDR3 sequence (DNA): TGTGCCAGCACTGAAGACAGGGCGGATTCACCCCTCCACTTT. Amino acids: CASTEDRADSPLHF.

The V and J genes are TRBV27 and TRBJ2-7; 7 bases are a match to TRBD1. The junction had 2 bases not matched to a gene; V was cut back by 6 bases and J by 0 bases. The CDR3 contains 13 residues. Germline V lookup: CDR1 MNHEY, CDR2 SMNVEV (reference sequence). The CDR3, as DNA: TGTGCCAGCAGAAGACAGGGCTCCTACGAGCAGTACGTC. Encoded protein: CASRRQGSYEQYV.

V is TRBV28 and J is TRBJ2-2, with a weak D call TRBD1 (5 bases). V dropped 5 bases and J dropped 7 bases, with 17 bases sitting between them. This CDR3 contains 15 residues. CDR1 is MDHEN and CDR2 is SYDVKM in the germline V gene. CDR3 coding DNA: TGTGCCAGCAGTGACGACAGCTGGTGGGGCGGGGAGCTGTTTTTT. Translating gives CASSDDSWWGGELFF.

The chain employs TRBV6-5 and TRBJ2-5; 7 bases fit TRBD2. The CDR3 extends over 16 amino acids. Germline V gives CDR1 MNHEY, CDR2 SVGAGI. J gave up 4 bases and V 1 base, and 9 bases lay outside the gene matches. The DNA for the CDR3 is TGTGCCAGCAGTTACTGGGCTAGCGGAACCGCAGAGACCCAGTACTTC. This encodes CASSYWASGTAETQYF.

The V gene is TRBV18, the J gene TRBJ2-5; D tentatively fits TRBD1 or TRBD2 (6 bases each). Trimming removed 0 bases at V and 5 bases at J, with 10 bases between. CDR1 and CDR2 from the germline V gene are KGHSH and LQKENI. The CDR3 extends over 14 amino acids. CDR3 region: CASSPPVGGETQYF. CDR3 DNA sequence: TGTGCCAGCTCACCACCGGTAGGGGGGGAGACCCAGTACTTC.

The gene calls are TRBV3-1 (or the pseudogene TRBV3-2) and TRBJ1-3, with D unresolved. The V gene's germline CDR1 is LGHDT and CDR2 YNNKEL (reference sequence). The CDR3 has 15 residues. Trimming left V 0 bases short and J 8 bases short, with 14 bases between. The CDR3 spells CASSQDPGSGDTIYF. The CDR3 DNA sequence: TGTGCCAGCAGCCAAGATCCGGGTAGCGGAGACACCATATATTTT.

V and J are TRBV7-2 and TRBJ1-2; D not certain. V lost 0 bases to trimming and J lost 0 bases, with 11 bases between them. This CDR3 has 16 residues. The germline CDR1 and CDR2 sequences are SGHTA and FQGNSA. CDR3 residues: CASSLAPQRANYGYTF. CDR3 nucleotides: TGTGCCAGCAGCTTAGCACCCCAGCGAGCTAACTATGGCTACACCTTC.

This clone was detected only a few times. The chain recombines TRBV28 with TRBJ1-2; D is unclear. Between the trimmed V and J ends, which lost 4 bases and 8 bases, there was a span of 11 bases. The germline V gene has CDR1 MDHEN and CDR2 SYDVKM. The CDR3 is made up of 12 amino acids. The CDR3 DNA follows: TGTGCCAGCAGTTCATCAGGTGGCGGCTACACCTTC. It encodes CASSSSGGGYTF.

This clone occurred a few times. CDR3 sequence reads: CASSQAGFTNEKLFF. In nucleotides, the CDR3 is TGTGCCAGCAGCCAGGCAGGGTTCACTAATGAAAAACTGTTTTTT. V gene TRBV14 combines with J gene TRBJ1-4; a possible D gene is TRBD1 (5 bases). With 3 bases removed from V and 2 bases from J, the gap between germline ends came to 10 bases. The CDR3 spans 15 residues. Germline values: CDR1 SGHDN, CDR2 FVKESK.

The V call is TRBV6-6, the J call TRBJ1-1; 7 bases are shared with TRBD1. Germline V gene lookup returns CDR1 MNHNY and CDR2 SVGAGI (reference sequence). The CDR3 loop spans 14 amino acids. V dropped 9 bases and J dropped 1; count of bases not matched to a gene: 8. In DNA, the CDR3 is TGTGCCAGTAAACAGGGACAGCCGAACACTGAAGCTTTCTTT. This sequence encodes CASKQGQPNTEAFF.

This sequence joins TRBV7-2 and TRBJ2-7; 7 nucleotides line up with TRBD1. The CDR3 is 17 residues long. Trimming cost V 5 bases and J 3 bases; bases outside gene matches: 16. Germline V gives CDR1 SGHTA, CDR2 FQGNSA. In DNA, the CDR3 is TGTGCCAGCAGCCTAACCACTCCCGGGACAGCCATCTACGAGCAGTACTTC. Its translation: CASSLTTPGTAIYEQYF.

The V gene is TRBV12-3 or TRBV12-4, the J gene TRBJ1-1, with no clear D. The V and J ends lost 8 bases and 1 base respectively, with 11 bases between them. The CDR3 runs 13 residues. CDR3 nucleotides: TGTGCCAGCGCTCGTGGATGGAACACTGAAGCTTTCTTT. Translating gives CASARGWNTEAFF.

The genes are TRBV27 and TRBJ2-1, with a tentative D call TRBD2 (6 bases). CDR3 length: 16 residues. V shed 6 bases and J shed 0 bases, with 15 bases lying between them. The germline CDR1 and CDR2 sequences are MNHEY and SMNVEV (reference sequence). The CDR3 DNA follows: TGTGCCAGCAGCTTCCTCGGGAGCCTCTCCTACAATGAGCAGTTCTTC. Protein product: CASSFLGSLSYNEQFF.

This chain uses TRBV5-1 with TRBJ2-1; a possible D gene is TRBD1 (6 bases). Germline CDR1 reads SGHRS; CDR2 reads YFSETQ. Trimming removed 6 bases from V and 3 bases from J, with 13 bases in between. The CDR3 extends over 14 amino acids. CDR3 nucleotide sequence: TGCGCCAGCACCAACGGACAGAGCTACAATGAGCAGTTCTTC. Its protein is CASTNGQSYNEQFF. Full variable domain (missing parts from reference TRBV5-1 and TRBJ2-1): KAGVTQTPRYLIKTRGQQVTLSCSPISGHRSVSWYQQTPGQGLQFLFEYFSETQRNKGNFPGRFSGRQFSNSRSEMNVSTLELGDSALYLCASTNGQSYNEQFFGPGTRLTVL.

The rearrangement links TRBV2 to TRBJ2-1; 11 nucleotides match TRBD2. Germline CDR1 is SNHLY and CDR2 is FYNNEI. The J segment lost 0 bases and the V segment lost 7 bases, leaving 20 bases of the junction unmatched. This CDR3 is 21 amino acids long. The CDR3, as DNA: TGTGCCAGCATAGATCCTAGCGGGGGGACCAGCCCCGGATTCTCCTACAATGAGCAGTTCTTC. This sequence encodes CASIDPSGGTSPGFSYNEQFF.